This TCR beta chain appears in the sequencing data of a study of CXCR3-negative and CXCR3-positive naive CD8 T cells. Study background: Every library held about 1.5 +/- 0.3 million TRB reads, and the total came to some 130 million.

Study outcomes and limitations: Relative to CXCR3-negative naive cells, CXCR3-positive naive cells had more hydrophobic TRB CDR3s. Surface CD5 looked about the same in the naive subsets, so the authors worked out TCR strength from TRB CDR3 properties.

5' RACE with UMI labels generated the TRB cDNA libraries. TCRdb reprocessed the 5' RACE reads, keeping one entry per CDR3 protein, no DNA. The record lists over 100,000 distinct CDR3 sequences, of which the ten most abundant hold 0.25% to 0.35%. Germline V gene sequence: CDR1 SGHVS, CDR2 FQNEAQ. This CDR3 is built from 18 residues. On this clonotype itself: Its antigen is not known.

Sequenced material: naive CXCR3- CD8+ T cells from blood. The subset was: CD45RO-CCR7+CD27+CD95- naive CD8+ T cells lacking CXCR3 (TNR3-). This TCR came from a human donor in good health. Some clones in this sample may be carry-over from other donors' samples. The gene calls are TRBV7-8 and TRBJ2-2. CDR3 protein: CASSSPFGVGSNTGELFF. The whole variable domain, remainder taken from reference TRBV7-8 and TRBJ2-2, is GAGVSQSPRYKVAKRGQDVALRCDPISGHVSLFWYQQALGQGPEFLTYFQNEAQLDKSGLPSDRFFAERPEGSVSTLKIQRTQQEDSAVYLCASSSPFGVGSNTGELFFGEGSRLTVL.